The 17 T cell receptor beta chains below all came from one sample that was sequenced in a study of regulatory and conventional T cells in RAG deficiency. The table came from immunoSEQ multiplex PCR; TCRdb's copy has only in-frame clones and leaves some out. This sample has roughly 20,000 clones, with roughly 87% found just once. Regulatory T cells were sorted from blood as CD4+ CD25-high CD127-low cells. These same records also appear under a second study, on regulatory T cells. That paper notes: Primers: 52 TRBV forward and 13 TRBJ reverse.

The sequenced sample consisted of Tregs sorted from blood. The source of these receptors is a human donor in good health.

Concerning this clone: The junction shows a germline mismatch at one end, possibly a read error. V is TRBV7-7 and J is TRBJ2-2; 11 positions agree with TRBD1. The CDR3 runs 17 residues. Germline-derived CDR1 and CDR2 are SSHAT and FNYEAQ (reference sequence). The CDR3 sequence: CASSLTAGTGGSGELFF. CDR3 DNA sequence: TGTGCTAGCAGCTTAACAGCCGGGACAGGGGGGTCCGGGGAGCTGTTTTTT.

The chain combines TRBV11-3 with TRBJ2-3; 9 bases line up with TRBD2. This CDR3 comprises 16 residues. The V and J ends lost 1 base and 2 bases, in that order; junction bases with no gene match: 4. The V gene's germline CDR1 is SGHNT and CDR2 YENEEA. The chain's CDR3 is CASSLGAGGFTDTQYF. The CDR3 DNA reads TGTGCCAGCAGCTTAGGAGCGGGGGGTTTCACAGATACGCAGTATTTT.

V is TRBV29-1 and J is TRBJ1-4; no firm D call. CDR1 is SQVTM, CDR2 ANQGSEA, per germline. The V end was cut by 6 bases, the J end by 4 bases, with 15 bases between. There are 14 residues in the CDR3. CDR3 sequence: CSVRPDYVNEKLFF. DNA for the CDR3: TGCAGCGTGCGGCCCGACTACGTTAATGAAAAACTGTTTTTT.

The gene calls are TRBV10-1 and TRBJ2-5, with D perhaps TRBD1 (6 bases). The germline CDR1 and CDR2 sequences are WNHNN and SYGVQD (reference sequence). The V and J ends lost 6 bases and 1 base respectively, with 9 bases between them. The CDR3 covers 13 residues. CDR3 nucleotides: TGCGCCAGCAGCCAGGACAGCCAAGAGACCCAGTACTTC. This sequence encodes CASSQDSQETQYF.

This chain joins TRBV5-4 and TRBJ1-1; D perhaps matches TRBD1 (6 bases). Germline values: CDR1 SGHNT, CDR2 YYREEE (reference sequence). This CDR3 region has 14 residues. V dropped 4 bases and J dropped 3 bases, with 13 bases sitting between them. The CDR3 is CASSPTGRHTEAFF. The CDR3 nucleotides are TGTGCCAGCAGCCCAACAGGGAGGCACACTGAAGCTTTCTTT.

The genes are TRBV29-1 and TRBJ2-3; maybe TRBD2 (6 bases). CDR3 length equals 15 residues. CDR1 and CDR2 (germline): SQVTM, ANQGSEA. The V and J ends lost 4 bases and 2 bases respectively, with 16 bases between them. CDR3 protein: CSVGWVAVNTDTQYF. As DNA, the CDR3 is TGCAGCGTTGGGTGGGTAGCGGTTAACACAGATACGCAGTATTTT.

This clone was seen a single time. The V call is TRBV9, the J call TRBJ2-1; 7 bases fit TRBD2. J gave up 0 bases and V 2 bases, and 14 bases lay outside the gene matches. CDR1 and CDR2 from the germline V gene are SGDLS and YYNGEE. The CDR3 contains 19 residues. The CDR3 sequence: CASSVGAGRVSFSYNEQFF. CDR3 bases: TGTGCCAGCAGCGTTGGAGCGGGACGAGTAAGCTTCTCCTACAATGAGCAGTTCTTC.

Remarks on this clone: Its ends do not fully match the called genes, so a read error is possible. The DNA for the CDR3 is TGTGCCAGCAGTCCCCGCCAAGCCGGGCCCAGCCTGTTC. It codes for CASSPRQAGPSLF. The chain recombines TRBV6-5 with TRBJ1-2; D is unclear. The CDR3 is 13 residues long. Germline CDR1 reads MNHEY; CDR2 reads SVGAGI.

This clone was seen a handful of times. V is TRBV11-3 and J is TRBJ2-7; the D gene could be TRBD1 or TRBD2 (5 bases each). The V gene lost 5 bases and the J gene lost 0 bases, with 14 bases spanning the gap. The CDR3 sequence is 15 residues long. The germline CDR1 and CDR2 sequences are SGHNT and YENEEA. CDR3 loop: CASSPRDGSSYEQYF. DNA of the CDR3: TGTGCCAGCAGCCCCCGGGACGGCAGCTCCTACGAGCAGTACTTC.

This clone is classed as medium-sized (0.01 to 0.1%). This chain uses TRBV18 with TRBJ1-1, with D perhaps matching TRBD1 (6 bases). From germline, CDR1 is KGHSH and CDR2 LQKENI. The CDR3 consists of 15 residues. V lost 3 bases and J 8 bases, leaving 19 bases between the germline ends. The DNA of the CDR3 is TGTGCCAGCTCACCTATACCAGGGGCCGACTCCGAAGCTTTCTTT. Translation: CASSPIPGADSEAFF.

Of note for this clone: The same CDR3 is also encoded by other DNA sequences in this sample. The chain joins TRBV7-9 to TRBJ2-6, with 10 bases aligning to TRBD2. V gave up 2 bases and J gave up 4 bases; unmatched junction bases: 8. This CDR3 has 18 amino acids. The germline gives CDR1 SEHNR, CDR2 FQNEAQ (reference sequence). The CDR3 DNA reads TGTGCCAGCAGCTTATCGCTAGCGGGGGCTCGGGGGGCCAACGTCCTGACTTTC. Protein: CASSLSLAGARGANVLTF.

The J gene is TRBJ1-1, the V gene TRBV5-5; the D gene is possibly TRBD1 (5 bases). The CDR3 has 16 amino acids. The V gene lost 3 bases and the J gene lost 0 bases, with 15 bases spanning the gap. Germline-derived CDR1 and CDR2 are SGHKS and YYEKEE (reference sequence). CDR3 sequence: CASSWDPLLMNTEAFF. The CDR3, as DNA: TGTGCCAGCAGCTGGGACCCTCTTCTAATGAACACTGAAGCTTTCTTT.

The rearrangement uses TRBV2 and TRBJ2-1, with D possibly matching TRBD2 (5 bases). Trimming cost V 7 bases and J 5 bases, with 15 bases left between them. The CDR3 sequence is 14 residues long. Germline CDR1 and CDR2: SNHLY and FYNNEI. In DNA form, the CDR3 reads TGTGCCAGCAAACTAGTTTGGGTCAACAATGAGCAGTTCTTC. Translated: CASKLVWVNNEQFF.

The chain couples TRBV15 to TRBJ1-4; D not resolved. Germline V lookup: CDR1 LNHNV, CDR2 YYDKDF (reference sequence). There are 15 residues in the CDR3. With 4 bases removed from V and 10 bases from J, the gap between germline ends came to 19 bases. CDR3 DNA sequence: TGTGCCACCAGCACCCTGTCGAAAGAGGCAGGAAAACTGTTTTTT. This gives the protein CATSTLSKEAGKLFF.

This chain uses TRBV5-1 with TRBJ2-1; 11 bases are a match to TRBD1. The CDR3 length is 15 residues. V shed 5 bases and J 3 bases; nucleotides not matched to a gene: 4. CDR1 SGHRS and CDR2 YFSETQ come from the germline V gene. The CDR3 is CASRPGTGGYNEQFF. The CDR3 DNA reads as TGCGCCAGCAGGCCCGGGACAGGGGGCTACAATGAGCAGTTCTTC.

The V gene is TRBV9, the J gene TRBJ1-6; no firm D call. Germline-derived CDR1 and CDR2 are SGDLS and YYNGEE. The length of the CDR3 is 14 residues. The V end lost 0 bases, the J end lost 15 bases, and 16 bases lay between the germline ends. Written as DNA, the CDR3 is TGTGCCAGCAGCGTAGAAGATTTGGCCTGGGGCCTCCACTTT. This sequence encodes CASSVEDLAWGLHF.

The chain uses TRBV5-1 and TRBJ1-6; no firm D call. CDR3 length: 17 residues. The germline V and J ends were trimmed by 2 bases and 0 bases, with 12 bases remaining between them. In germline, CDR1 is SGHRS, CDR2 YFSETQ. As DNA, the CDR3 is TGCGCCAGCAGCTTTGGGTCGGGGAGCTCCTATAATTCACCCCTCCACTTT. As protein: CASSFGSGSSYNSPLHF.